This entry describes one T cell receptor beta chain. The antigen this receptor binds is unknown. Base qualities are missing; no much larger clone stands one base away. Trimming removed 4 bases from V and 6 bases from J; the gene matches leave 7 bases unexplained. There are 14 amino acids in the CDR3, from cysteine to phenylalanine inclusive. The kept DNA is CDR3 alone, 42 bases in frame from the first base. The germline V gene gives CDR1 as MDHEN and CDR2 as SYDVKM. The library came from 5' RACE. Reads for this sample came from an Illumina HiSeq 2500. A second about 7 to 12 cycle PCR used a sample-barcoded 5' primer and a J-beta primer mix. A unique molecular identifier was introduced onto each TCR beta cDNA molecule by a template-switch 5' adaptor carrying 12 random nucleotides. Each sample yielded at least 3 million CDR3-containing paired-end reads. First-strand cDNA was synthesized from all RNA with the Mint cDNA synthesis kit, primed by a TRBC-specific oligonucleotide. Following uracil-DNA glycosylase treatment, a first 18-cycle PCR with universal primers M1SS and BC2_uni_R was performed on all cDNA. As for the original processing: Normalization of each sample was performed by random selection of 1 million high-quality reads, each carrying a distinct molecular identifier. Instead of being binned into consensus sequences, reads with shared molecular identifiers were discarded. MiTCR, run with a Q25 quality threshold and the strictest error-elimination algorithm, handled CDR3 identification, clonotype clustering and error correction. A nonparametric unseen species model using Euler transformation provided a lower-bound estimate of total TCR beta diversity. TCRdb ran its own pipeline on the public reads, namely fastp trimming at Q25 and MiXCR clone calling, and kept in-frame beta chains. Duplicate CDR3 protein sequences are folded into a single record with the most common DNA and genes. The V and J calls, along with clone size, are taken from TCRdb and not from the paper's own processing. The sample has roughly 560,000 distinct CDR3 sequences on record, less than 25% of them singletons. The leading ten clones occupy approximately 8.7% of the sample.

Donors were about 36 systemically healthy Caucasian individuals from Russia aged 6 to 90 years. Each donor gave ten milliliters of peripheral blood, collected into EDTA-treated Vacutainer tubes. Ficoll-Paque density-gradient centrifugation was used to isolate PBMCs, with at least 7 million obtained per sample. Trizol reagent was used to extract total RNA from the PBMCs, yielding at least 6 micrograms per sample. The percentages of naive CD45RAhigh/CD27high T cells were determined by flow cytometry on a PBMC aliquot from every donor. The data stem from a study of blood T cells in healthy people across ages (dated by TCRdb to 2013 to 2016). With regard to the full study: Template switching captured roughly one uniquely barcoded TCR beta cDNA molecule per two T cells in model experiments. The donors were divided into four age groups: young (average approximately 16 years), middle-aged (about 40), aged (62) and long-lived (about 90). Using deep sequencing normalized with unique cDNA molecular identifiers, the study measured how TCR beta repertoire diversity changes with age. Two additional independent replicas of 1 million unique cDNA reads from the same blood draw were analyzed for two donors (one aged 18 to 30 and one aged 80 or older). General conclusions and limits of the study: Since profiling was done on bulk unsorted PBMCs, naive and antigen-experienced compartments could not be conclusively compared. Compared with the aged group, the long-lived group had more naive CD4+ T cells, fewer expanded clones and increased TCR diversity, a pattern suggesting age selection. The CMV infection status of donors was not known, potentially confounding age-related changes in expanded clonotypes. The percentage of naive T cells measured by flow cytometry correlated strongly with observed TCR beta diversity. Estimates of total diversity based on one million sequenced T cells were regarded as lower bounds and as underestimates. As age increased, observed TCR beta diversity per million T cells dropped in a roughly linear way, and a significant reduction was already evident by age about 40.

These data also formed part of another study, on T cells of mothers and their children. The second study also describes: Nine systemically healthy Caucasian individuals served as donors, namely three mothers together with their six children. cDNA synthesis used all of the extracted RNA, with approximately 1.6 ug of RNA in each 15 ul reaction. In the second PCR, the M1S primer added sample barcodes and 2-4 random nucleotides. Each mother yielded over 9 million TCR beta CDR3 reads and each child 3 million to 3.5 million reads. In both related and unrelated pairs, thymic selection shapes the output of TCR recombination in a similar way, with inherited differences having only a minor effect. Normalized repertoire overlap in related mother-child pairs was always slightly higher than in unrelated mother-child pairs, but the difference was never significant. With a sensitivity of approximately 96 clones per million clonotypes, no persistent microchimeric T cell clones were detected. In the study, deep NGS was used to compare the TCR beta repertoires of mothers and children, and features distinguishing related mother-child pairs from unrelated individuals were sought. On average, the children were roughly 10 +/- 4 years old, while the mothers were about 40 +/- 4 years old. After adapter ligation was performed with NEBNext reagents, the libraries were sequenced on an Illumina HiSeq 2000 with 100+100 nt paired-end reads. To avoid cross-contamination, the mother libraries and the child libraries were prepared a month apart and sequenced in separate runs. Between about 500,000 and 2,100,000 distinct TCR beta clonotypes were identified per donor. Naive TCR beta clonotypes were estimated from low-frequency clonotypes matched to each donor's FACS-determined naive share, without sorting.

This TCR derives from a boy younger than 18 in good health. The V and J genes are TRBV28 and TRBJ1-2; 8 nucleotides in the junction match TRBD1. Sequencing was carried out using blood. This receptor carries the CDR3 CASSSKGTGNGYTF. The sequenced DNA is TGTGCCAGCAGTTCAAAGGGGACAGGAAATGGCTACACCTTC.